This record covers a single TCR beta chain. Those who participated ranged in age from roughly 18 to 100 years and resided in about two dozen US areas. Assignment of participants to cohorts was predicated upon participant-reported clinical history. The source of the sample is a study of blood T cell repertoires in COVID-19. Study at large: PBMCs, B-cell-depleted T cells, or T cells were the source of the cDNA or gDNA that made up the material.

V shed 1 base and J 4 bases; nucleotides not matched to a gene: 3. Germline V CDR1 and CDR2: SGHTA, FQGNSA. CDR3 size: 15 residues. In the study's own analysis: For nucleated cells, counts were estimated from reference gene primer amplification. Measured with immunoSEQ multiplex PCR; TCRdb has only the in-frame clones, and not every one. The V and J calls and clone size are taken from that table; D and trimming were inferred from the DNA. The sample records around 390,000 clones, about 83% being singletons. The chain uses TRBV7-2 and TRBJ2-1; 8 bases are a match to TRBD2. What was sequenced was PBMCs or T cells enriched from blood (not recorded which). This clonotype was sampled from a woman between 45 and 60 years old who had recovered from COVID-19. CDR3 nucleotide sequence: TGTGCCAGCAGCTTAGTAGCGGGGACATACAATGAGCAGTTCTTC. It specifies CASSLVAGTYNEQFF. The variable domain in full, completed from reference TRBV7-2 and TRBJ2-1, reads GAGVSQSPSNKVTEKGKDVELRCDPISGHTALYWYRQSLGQGLEFLIYFQGNSAPDKSGLPSDRFSAERTGGSVSTLTIQRTQQEDSAVYLCASSLVAGTYNEQFFGPGTRLTVL.